This TCR beta chain was captured by sequencing in a study of PD-1 blockade in classical Hodgkin lymphoma. Overall study context: Patients were administered nivolumab (3 mg/kg intravenously) every 2 weeks.

With regard to this clone: What it binds is unknown. Other nucleotide sequences from this sample produce the same CDR3.

The CDR3 contains 14 residues. Germline CDR1 reads SGHRS; CDR2 reads YFSETQ. Trimming removed 5 bases from V and 5 bases from J; junction bases left unmatched: 7. General study findings and limits: The study found that TCR diversity rose significantly by C4D1 in CD4+ but not CD8+ cells. Patients newly diagnosed and complete responders had comparable baseline diversity. The origin of the repertoire differences remains undefined, with disease activity or prior therapy as possible causes.

All patients experienced relapse after autologous stem cell transplantation, and brentuximab vedotin exposure was variable. The table came from immunoSEQ multiplex PCR; TCRdb's copy has only in-frame clones and leaves some out. This sample has some 14,000 clones, with about 80% found just once. The specimen was peripheral blood mononuclear cells (PBMCs), collected at baseline. This TCR derives from a human donor with classical Hodgkin lymphoma. The gene calls are TRBV5-1 and TRBJ1-2, with 9 positions matching TRBD1. The CDR3 sequence is CASSTGTGRYGYTF. In nucleotides, the CDR3 is TGCGCCAGCAGTACCGGGACAGGGAGATATGGCTACACCTTC.